This TCR beta chain was sequenced during a study of shared T cell receptors in the human thymus. The V and J ends lost 11 bases and 5 bases respectively, with 11 bases between them. Germline-derived CDR1 and CDR2 are SGHVS and FQNEAQ. There are 11 residues in the CDR3. Clones were sequenced by immunoSEQ multiplex PCR, and TCRdb holds only the in-frame ones, with some missing. The data show approximately 730,000 clones, 80% to 90% seen once. The data also belong to a second study, concerning human thymus T cells. That work adds: Donation came from healthy Finnish infants having corrective surgery for congenital heart defects. Repertoires from thymus and blood appeared to show biased V and J gene usage.

The chain combines TRBV7-8 with TRBJ2-3; the D is unclear. Sequencing was done on a sample of thymocytes. The source of this sequence is a girl under two years old with a congenital heart defect. The CDR3 protein is CAVQALDTQYF. In DNA form, the CDR3 reads TGTGCCGTCCAGGCCCTAGATACGCAGTATTTT.